These 13 T cell receptor beta chains share one sample of origin, sequenced in a study of shared clonotypes between healthy human individuals. Method: immunoSEQ multiplex PCR; TCRdb's copy keeps in-frame clones and lacks some. The repertoire holds over a million clones, with 75% as singletons. The sequenced sample consisted of memory CD4+ T cells sorted from blood. Subset defined: CD45RA-negative fraction. These receptors all come from a man aged 18 to 29 in good health.

The chain couples TRBV10-3 to TRBJ2-4, with TRBD2 as a possible D gene (6 bases). Between the trimmed V and J ends, which lost 0 bases and 10 bases, there was a span of 16 bases. CDR3 length: 15 residues. CDR1 and CDR2 (germline): ENHRY, SYGVKD. CDR3 loop: CAISESETSEGIQYF. For the CDR3, the DNA is TGTGCCATCAGTGAGTCGGAAACCTCGGAGGGGATTCAGTACTTC.

The chain is built from TRBV12-2 and TRBJ1-5; the table's D call, TRBD1, has no DNA check behind it. TRBV12-2 is termed a pseudogene. This CDR3 has 15 amino acids. This CDR3 is CASRLYRGQDQPQHF. CDR3 coding DNA: TGTGCAAGTCGCTTATACAGGGGGCAAGATCAGCCCCAGCATTTT.

The chain employs TRBV28 and TRBJ1-3; D is perhaps TRBD1 (5 bases). Germline V gene lookup returns CDR1 MDHEN and CDR2 SYDVKM. This CDR3 contains 16 residues. V was shortened by 4 bases and J by 0 bases, with 13 bases between the two germline ends. In DNA, the CDR3 is TGTGCCAGCAGTTGGGCAGGGACCTTCTCTGGAAACACCATATATTTT. It codes for CASSWAGTFSGNTIYF.

This rearrangement joins TRBV7-9 to TRBJ2-1; D is undetermined. Trimming removed 3 bases from V and 3 bases from J, with 9 bases in between. CDR3 size: 14 residues. CDR1 and CDR2 (germline): SEHNR, FQNEAQ (reference sequence). The CDR3 coding sequence is TGTGCCAGCAGCTTTTCGGTGGGCTACAATGAGCAGTTCTTC. Translated: CASSFSVGYNEQFF.

The CDR3 DNA follows: TGTGCCATATGGCAGGGGGAGACCCACAATGAGCAGTTCTTC. Protein: CAIWQGETHNEQFF. V usage is TRBV10-3 and J usage is TRBJ2-1, with TRBD1 matching 7 bases. The CDR3 loop spans 14 amino acids. V lost 9 bases, J lost 5 bases, and 10 bases stayed unmatched. Germline CDR1 is ENHRY and CDR2 is SYGVKD.

This clone was seen a few times. A read error may account for a junction end that differs from germline. The chain has TRBV29-1 and TRBJ2-1; the match to TRBD2 covers 10 bases. Germline values: CDR1 SQVTM, CDR2 ANQGSEA. The CDR3 is made up of 10 amino acids. The CDR3, as DNA: TGCAGCGCCCTAGCGGGAGAAAGGCTCTTC. This encodes CSALAGERLF.

The chain recombines TRBV16 with TRBJ1-5; tentative D call: TRBD1 (6 bases). V lost 4 bases and J lost 0, with 13 bases in between. The length of the CDR3 is 16 residues. CDR1 KGHSY and CDR2 FQNENV come from the germline V gene. CDR3 nucleotide sequence: TGTGCCAGCAGCCCCGTAAGGGGGGCTAGCAATCAGCCCCAGCATTTT. This codes for CASSPVRGASNQPQHF.

The rearrangement uses TRBV9 and TRBJ1-6; perhaps TRBD1 as D (5 bases). Germline loops: CDR1 SGDLS, CDR2 YYNGEE. V lost 9 bases, J lost 4 bases, and 11 bases lay in between. The CDR3 is 13 residues long. CDR3 DNA: TGTGCCAACCACAGGATTTATAATTCACCCCTCCACTTT. Its translation: CANHRIYNSPLHF. The full variable domain, with the rest looked up from reference TRBV9 and TRBJ1-6, is DSGVTQTPKHLITATGQRVTLRCSPRSGDLSVYWYQQSLDQGLQFLIQYYNGEERAKGNILERFSAQQFPDLHSELNLSSLELGDSALYFCANHRIYNSPLHFGNGTRLTVT.

The chain recombines TRBV5-1 with TRBJ1-2; 7 bases fit TRBD1. CDR1 and CDR2 (germline): SGHRS, YFSETQ. J gave up 7 bases and V 0 bases, and 6 bases lay outside the gene matches. This CDR3 region has 14 residues. The CDR3: CASSLGDSSSGYTF. CDR3 DNA: TGCGCCAGCAGCTTGGGGGACAGTTCGTCTGGCTACACCTTC.

The chain carries TRBV10-2 and TRBJ2-7; 9 positions match TRBD2. Per the germline V gene, CDR1 is WSHSY and CDR2 is SAAADI. Unmatched junction bases numbered 8, after V lost 7 bases and J lost 4 bases. This CDR3 region has 14 residues. The CDR3 DNA reads as TGCGCCAGCAAGTGGGTTCTAGCGGGATACGAGCAGTACTTC. The encoded protein is CASKWVLAGYEQYF.

This rearrangement joins TRBV7-9 to TRBJ1-6; D is undetermined. Germline CDR1 is SEHNR and CDR2 is FQNEAQ (reference sequence). This CDR3 has 13 amino acids. The germline V and J ends were trimmed by 4 bases and 11 bases, with 12 bases remaining between them. Written as DNA, the CDR3 is TGTGCCAGCAGCTCAGACGGTGGTACACCCCTCCACTTT. It translates to CASSSDGGTPLHF.

The J gene is TRBJ2-2, the V gene TRBV9, with D possibly matching TRBD2 (6 bases). Deletions cut 4 bases from V and 4 bases from J, with 17 bases between. There are 16 residues in the CDR3. Germline CDR1 reads SGDLS; CDR2 reads YYNGEE. This CDR3 is CASSSFQSGGTGELFF. Here the CDR3 DNA reads TGTGCCAGCAGCTCCTTCCAGTCCGGGGGCACCGGGGAGCTGTTTTTT.

V is TRBV6-1 and J is TRBJ1-4, with D possibly being TRBD1 (6 bases). Germline CDR1 and CDR2: MNHNS and SASEGT. This CDR3 spans 13 amino acids. V was trimmed by 7 bases and J by 8 bases, leaving 14 bases between them. Written as DNA, the CDR3 is TGTGCCAGCACGGGGGGCGCGTGGGAAAAACTGTTTTTT. Amino acids: CASTGGAWEKLFF.